This T cell receptor (beta chain) was captured in a study of PD-L1 blockade in urothelial cancer. Sequenced by immunoSEQ multiplex PCR; TCRdb stores in-frame clones only, minus some. The sample has some 16,000 clones; about 89% are singletons. The CDR3 totals 15 residues. The germline gives CDR1 LNHDA, CDR2 SQIVND (reference sequence). J lost 1 base, V lost 2 bases, and 4 bases had no gene match. Regarding time point: pretreatment peripheral blood. Patients each gave 1 to 8 samples, pretreatment and on-treatment. The gene calls are TRBV19 and TRBJ1-2; TRBD1 agrees at 7 bases. This TCR came from a man aged 65 to 85 with urothelial cancer. Sequenced here: PBMCs, sampled around atezolizumab (anti-PD-L1) treatment. CDR3 sequence (DNA): TGTGCCAGTAGTATATGGGGACAGCTTAACTATGGCTACACCTTC. Its protein is CASSIWGQLNYGYTF.